This entry lists 32 T cell receptor beta chains sequenced from one sample in a study of post-analysis software for immune sequencing data. General study findings and limits: Roughly 5 TRBV segments (TRBV5-6, TRBV5-1 and TRBV20-1 among them) occurred more frequently in patients than in controls.

Incorporated into the TCR beta cDNA libraries were unique molecular identifiers, which served to reduce PCR and sequencing biases. TCRdb used MiXCR to reprocess the PCR reads, holding one entry per CDR3 protein. This sample has roughly 580,000 distinct CDR3 sequences, with roughly 40% found just once. Their antigens remain unidentified. Specimen: blood. Receptors were obtained from a girl aged 5 to 17 with multiple sclerosis.

The V gene is TRBV6-1, the J gene TRBJ1-2; D unclear. CDR1 is MNHNS, CDR2 SASEGT, per germline. Between the trimmed V and J ends, which lost 7 bases and 2 bases, there was a span of 11 bases. The CDR3 runs 13 residues. The CDR3 here is CASNPGRNYGYTF. The CDR3 DNA reads TGTGCCAGCAACCCTGGACGGAACTATGGCTACACCTTC.

This clonotype appeared a few times. The chain recombines TRBV12-3 or TRBV12-4 with TRBJ2-7, with D perhaps TRBD1 (5 bases). Trimming removed 1 base from V and 0 bases from J, with 7 bases in between. The CDR3 is made up of 14 amino acids. The CDR3 DNA sequence: TGTGCCAGCAGTTTAGTGGACAACTCCTACGAGCAGTACTTC. The encoded protein is CASSLVDNSYEQYF.

V gene TRBV5-1 combines with J gene TRBJ2-7; D gene uncertain. Germline V gene data show CDR1 as SGHRS and CDR2 as YFSETQ. The V end lost 3 bases, the J end lost 4 bases, and 11 bases lay between the germline ends. This CDR3 is built from 13 residues. The CDR3 coding sequence is TGCGCCAGCAGCTCTGAGCCTAAATACGAGCAGTACTTC. This gives the protein CASSSEPKYEQYF.

The rearrangement links TRBV12-3 or TRBV12-4 to TRBJ2-7, with 8 nucleotides matching TRBD1. V shed 6 bases and J 6 bases; nucleotides not matched to a gene: 10. This CDR3 contains 14 residues. CDR3 sequence (DNA): TGTGCCAGCAGGCAAGGACAGGGAGCGGTCGAGCAGTACTTC. It specifies CASRQGQGAVEQYF.

J is TRBJ2-4 and V is TRBV13; 8 bases fit TRBD1. There are 16 residues in the CDR3. V lost 3 bases and J lost 10; bases outside the gene matches: 14. Looked up from germline, CDR1 is PRHDT and CDR2 is FYEKMQ (reference sequence). The CDR3 DNA is TGTGCCAGCAGCTTTCTCCGACAGGGGAAGGGCTTGATTCAGTACTTC. Amino acid sequence: CASSFLRQGKGLIQYF.

The rearrangement uses TRBV7-2 and TRBJ2-1; D unresolved. The germline V and J ends were trimmed by 3 bases and 5 bases, with 5 bases remaining between them. Germline CDR1 reads SGHTA; CDR2 reads FQGNSA. This CDR3 has 12 residues. CDR3 residues: CASSFKHNEQFF. The CDR3 DNA reads as TGTGCCAGCAGCTTTAAACACAATGAGCAGTTCTTC. Variable domain in full (rest from reference TRBV7-2 and TRBJ2-1): GAGVSQSPSNKVTEKGKDVELRCDPISGHTALYWYRQSLGQGLEFLIYFQGNSAPDKSGLPSDRFSAERTGGSVSTLTIQRTQQEDSAVYLCASSFKHNEQFFGPGTRLTVL.

The chain links TRBV4-2 to TRBJ2-7; 8 positions agree with TRBD1. Germline lookup yields CDR1 LGHNA and CDR2 YNFKEQ. V shed 4 bases, J shed 0 bases, and the junction held 5 bases outside the gene matches. The CDR3 length is 15 residues. The CDR3 DNA reads as TGTGCCAGCAGCCCGCAGGGGGCACGCTCCTACGAGCAGTACTTC. Encoded protein: CASSPQGARSYEQYF.

The chain employs TRBV20-1 and TRBJ2-5; 12 bases line up with TRBD2. The CDR3 runs to 15 residues. CDR1 is DFQATT and CDR2 is SNEGSKA in the germline V gene (reference sequence). V was clipped by 6 bases and J by 4 bases; unmatched bases: 9. This chain's CDR3 is CSANLAGGPGETQYF. CDR3 bases: TGCAGTGCGAATCTAGCGGGAGGGCCTGGAGAGACCCAGTACTTC.

This clonotype came up a few times. The rearrangement uses TRBV12-3 or TRBV12-4 and TRBJ2-7, with TRBD1 matching over 12 bases. With 0 bases clipped from V and 4 bases from J, the junction kept 7 bases outside the gene matches. The CDR3 is made up of 17 amino acids. In DNA form, the CDR3 reads TGTGCCAGCAGTTTAGCGCAGGGACAGGGGGCGTTGTACGAGCAGTACTTC. It encodes CASSLAQGQGALYEQYF.

This clonotype was recorded a few times. V is TRBV29-1 and J is TRBJ1-4; D ambiguous. The CDR3 has 14 amino acids. Looked up from germline, CDR1 is SQVTM and CDR2 is ANQGSEA. Between the trimmed V and J ends, which lost 8 bases and 5 bases, there was a span of 18 bases. The CDR3 nucleotides read TGCAGCCCCGCCCCTGCAGGCGGCAATGAAAAACTGTTTTTT. Its translation: CSPAPAGGNEKLFF.

The chain employs TRBV12-3 or TRBV12-4 and TRBJ1-6; D unresolved. The length of the CDR3 is 15 residues. Trimming cost V 6 bases and J 2 bases, with 11 bases left between them. The CDR3 DNA reads TGTGCCAGCAGGGGCGGTAGAACCTATAATTCACCCCTCCACTTT. It specifies CASRGGRTYNSPLHF.

The rearrangement links TRBV7-2 to TRBJ2-3; D remains ambiguous. Germline CDR1 reads SGHTA; CDR2 reads FQGNSA. The V end lost 5 bases, the J end lost 8 bases, and 11 bases lay between the germline ends. The CDR3 runs 12 residues. The CDR3 DNA reads TGTGCCAGCAGCGTCTATGTAGGTACGCAGTATTTT. Translating it yields CASSVYVGTQYF.

The V call is TRBV7-8, the J call TRBJ2-1; 13 nucleotides agree with TRBD2. The germline V gene encodes CDR1 SGHVS and CDR2 FQNEAQ. The CDR3 spans 16 residues. The V segment lost 5 bases and the J segment 5 bases; nucleotides outside the gene matches: 6. The CDR3 coding sequence is TGTGCCAGCAGCACCCACACTAGCGGGGGGGACAATGAGCAGTTCTTC. The encoded protein is CASSTHTSGGDNEQFF.

The chain couples TRBV14 to TRBJ2-1; no definite D call. CDR1 is SGHDN and CDR2 is FVKESK in the germline V gene. V was shortened by 2 bases and J by 15 bases, with 14 bases between the two germline ends. The CDR3 has 12 amino acids. The CDR3 reads CASSQSALVWFF. CDR3 coding DNA: TGTGCCAGCAGCCAATCAGCTTTGGTATGGTTCTTC.

The genes are TRBV29-1 and TRBJ2-7; maybe TRBD2 (5 bases). The V gene lost 6 bases and the J gene lost 0 bases, with 12 bases spanning the gap. Germline assignment: CDR1 SQVTM and CDR2 ANQGSEA. This CDR3 has 13 amino acids. The DNA of the CDR3 is TGCAGCGTAAAAGGGCGGGCCTCCTACGAGCAGTACTTC. It translates to CSVKGRASYEQYF.

This clonotype occurred a few times. The genes are TRBV12-3 or TRBV12-4 and TRBJ2-7; D remains unclear. The germline V and J ends were trimmed by 5 bases and 6 bases, with 14 bases remaining between them. This CDR3 region has 13 residues. The CDR3 DNA is TGTGCCAGCAGTGGGTCACCTACATCCGAGCAGTACTTC. Protein: CASSGSPTSEQYF.

This clonotype was seen a few times. The chain is built from TRBV20-1 and TRBJ2-6; D uncertain. Between the trimmed V and J ends, which lost 3 bases and 2 bases, there was a span of 5 bases. Germline V lookup: CDR1 DFQATT, CDR2 SNEGSKA (reference sequence). The CDR3 spans 13 residues. In DNA form, the CDR3 reads TGCAGTGCTAGGCACACTGGGGCCAACGTCCTGACTTTC. Translating gives CSARHTGANVLTF.

The rearrangement links TRBV5-6 to TRBJ2-3; D remains ambiguous. CDR1 and CDR2 from the germline V gene are SGHDT and YYEEEE. The CDR3 runs 14 residues. The V end lost 0 bases, the J end lost 2 bases, and 7 bases lay between the germline ends. Here the CDR3 DNA reads TGTGCCAGCAGCTTGGTGGCGCTCACAGATACGCAGTATTTT. Amino acids: CASSLVALTDTQYF.

The genes are TRBV10-3 and TRBJ2-7; tentative D call: TRBD1 (6 bases). The germline CDR1 and CDR2 sequences are ENHRY and SYGVKD. V dropped 6 bases and J dropped 5 bases, with 14 bases sitting between them. CDR3 length equals 13 residues. The CDR3: CAISGTHSDEQYF. CDR3 nucleotide sequence: TGTGCCATCAGCGGGACACATTCTGACGAGCAGTACTTC.

The V and J genes are TRBV27 and TRBJ2-5; no clear D gene. With 6 bases removed from V and 7 bases from J, the gap between germline ends came to 9 bases. Looked up from germline, CDR1 is MNHEY and CDR2 is SMNVEV (reference sequence). The CDR3 loop spans 11 amino acids. The CDR3 here is CASRTHGTQYF. The CDR3 DNA is TGTGCCAGCAGAACACACGGGACCCAGTACTTC.

This clonotype was detected once. This chain joins TRBV21-1 and TRBJ2-4. TRBV21-1 counts as a pseudogene. The CDR3 contains 15 residues. The CDR3 sequence is CASSRYGITKNIQYF. CDR3 DNA sequence: TGTGCCAGCAGCAGATATGGGATAACCAAAAACATTCAGTACTTC.

This clonotype was seen only a few times. The V gene is TRBV29-1, the J gene TRBJ1-2, with 7 positions matching TRBD1. V trimming: 7 bases; J trimming: 6 bases; junction bases outside the gene matches: 8. This CDR3 comprises 12 residues. CDR1 SQVTM and CDR2 ANQGSEA come from the germline V gene. Here the CDR3 reads CSADRDANGYTF. The CDR3 bases are TGCAGCGCCGACAGGGATGCAAATGGCTACACCTTC.

This clonotype was recorded a few times. The J gene is TRBJ2-1, the V gene TRBV7-9; a weak D match, TRBD1 (7 bases). V lost 1 base and J 9 bases, leaving 10 bases between the germline ends. CDR1 and CDR2 from the germline V gene are SEHNR and FQNEAQ (reference sequence). The CDR3 has 13 residues. The CDR3 loop is CASSLDQGGEQFF. The CDR3 DNA sequence: TGTGCCAGCAGCTTAGATCAGGGGGGTGAGCAGTTCTTC.

The chain is built from TRBV4-1 and TRBJ2-7; D uncertain. The end of the DNA is better explained by TRBJ2-5, so the J call may be wrong. The CDR3 has 15 residues. The germline gives CDR1 MGHRA, CDR2 YSYEKL. The CDR3 region is CASSTYPGPKETQYF. In DNA form, the CDR3 reads TGCGCCAGCAGCACCTACCCCGGGCCCAAAGAGACCCAGTACTTC.

V gene TRBV6-1 combines with J gene TRBJ1-5, with D possibly being TRBD1 (6 bases). CDR3 length equals 14 residues. V was cut by 4 bases and J by 6 bases, with 13 bases left in between. The V gene's germline CDR1 is MNHNS and CDR2 SASEGT. Here the CDR3 reads CASSGWGAGQPQHF. DNA of the CDR3: TGTGCCAGCAGTGGATGGGGGGCAGGTCAGCCCCAGCATTTT.

The chain is built from TRBV12-3 or TRBV12-4 and TRBJ1-1; D uncertain. This CDR3 comprises 14 residues. The V end was cut by 10 bases, the J end by 0 bases, with 15 bases between. In nucleotides, the CDR3 is TGTGCCACCCTTAACAGACACATGAACACTGAAGCTTTCTTT. Protein: CATLNRHMNTEAFF.

CDR3 amino acids: CASSLGDSFYNEQFF. The CDR3 coding sequence is TGTGCCAGCAGTTTGGGGGACTCCTTCTACAATGAGCAGTTCTTC. The chain employs TRBV12-3 or TRBV12-4 and TRBJ2-1; D is possibly TRBD2 (6 bases). This CDR3 comprises 15 residues. V dropped 3 bases and J dropped 3 bases, with 12 bases sitting between them.

CDR3 sequence reads: CASSQSTGGGGELFF. The CDR3 DNA sequence: TGTGCCAGCAGTCAATCGACAGGGGGTGGCGGGGAGCTGTTTTTT. The chain uses TRBV12-3 or TRBV12-4 and TRBJ2-2; TRBD1 agrees at 9 bases. The V segment lost 5 bases and the J segment 7 bases; nucleotides outside the gene matches: 8. The CDR3 spans 15 residues.

Only a few counts were recorded for this clonotype. The chain carries TRBV4-1 and TRBJ2-1; D is undetermined. The germline CDR1 and CDR2 sequences are MGHRA and YSYEKL. The CDR3 extends over 18 amino acids. V was clipped by 1 base and J by 4 bases, with 20 bases between them. This CDR3 reads CASSQGVTGRSPYNEQFF. DNA of the CDR3: TGCGCCAGCAGCCAAGGGGTTACGGGCAGGAGTCCTTACAATGAGCAGTTCTTC.

This clonotype was recorded only once. The J gene is TRBJ1-1, the V gene TRBV10-1; D unresolved. Deletions cut 6 bases from V and 0 bases from J, with 11 bases between. Per the germline V gene, CDR1 is WNHNN and CDR2 is SYGVQD (reference sequence). This CDR3 contains 14 residues. CDR3 sequence reads: CASRGGTMNTEAFF. DNA for the CDR3: TGCGCCAGCAGGGGTGGAACAATGAACACTGAAGCTTTCTTT.

This clonotype came up a few times. The V call is TRBV7-2, the J call TRBJ2-3; possibly TRBD2 for D (5 bases). Germline assignment: CDR1 SGHTA and CDR2 FQGNSA. The CDR3 runs to 14 residues. V lost 3 bases and J 1 base, leaving 8 bases between the germline ends. The CDR3 sequence: CASSFPGGTDTQYF. The CDR3, as DNA: TGTGCCAGCAGCTTCCCCGGGGGCACAGATACGCAGTATTTT.

The genes are TRBV20-1 and TRBJ1-4; 7 bases match TRBD1. From germline, CDR1 is DFQATT and CDR2 SNEGSKA (reference sequence). The CDR3 is made up of 13 amino acids. Trimming cost V 4 bases and J 7 bases; bases outside gene matches: 6. Here the CDR3 reads CSANGQVSEKLFF. The CDR3 bases are TGCAGTGCTAATGGACAGGTTTCTGAAAAACTGTTTTTT.